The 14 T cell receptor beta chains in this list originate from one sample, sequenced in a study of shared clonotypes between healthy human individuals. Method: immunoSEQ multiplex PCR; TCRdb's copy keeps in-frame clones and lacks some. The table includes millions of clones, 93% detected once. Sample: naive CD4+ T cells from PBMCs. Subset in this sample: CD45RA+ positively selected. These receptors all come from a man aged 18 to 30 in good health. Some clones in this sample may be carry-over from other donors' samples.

CDR3 nucleotides: TGCGCCAGCAGCTTCGGGTTAGATGAGGCCGGGGAGCTGTTTTTT. Translation gives CASSFGLDEAGELFF. The chain couples TRBV5-1 to TRBJ2-2, with D unresolved. Germline V gene lookup returns CDR1 SGHRS and CDR2 YFSETQ. Trimming took off 2 bases at V and 6 bases at J, with 14 bases between the two ends. This CDR3 is built from 15 residues.

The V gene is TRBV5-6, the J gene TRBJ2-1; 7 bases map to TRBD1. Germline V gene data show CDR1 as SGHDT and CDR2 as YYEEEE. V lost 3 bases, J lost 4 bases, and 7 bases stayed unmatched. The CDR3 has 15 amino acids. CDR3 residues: CASSYPGTVYNEQFF. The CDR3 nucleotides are TGTGCCAGCAGCTATCCCGGGACAGTATACAATGAGCAGTTCTTC.

The CDR3 sequence is CASSPSAGAVYYGYTF. CDR3 coding DNA: TGCGCCAGCAGCCCTTCAGCAGGGGCGGTCTACTATGGCTACACCTTC. V gene TRBV4-3 combines with J gene TRBJ1-2; tentatively, D is TRBD1 (6 bases). There are 16 residues in the CDR3. The germline gives CDR1 LGHNA, CDR2 YSLEER. The V end lost 4 bases, the J end lost 3 bases, and 18 bases lay between the germline ends.

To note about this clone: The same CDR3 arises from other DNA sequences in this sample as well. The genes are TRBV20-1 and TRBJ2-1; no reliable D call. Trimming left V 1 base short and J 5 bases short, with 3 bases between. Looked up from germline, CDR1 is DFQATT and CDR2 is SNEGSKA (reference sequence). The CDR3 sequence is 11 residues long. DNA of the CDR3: TGCAGTGCTAGAGCCGACAATGAGCAGTTCTTC. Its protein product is CSARADNEQFF.

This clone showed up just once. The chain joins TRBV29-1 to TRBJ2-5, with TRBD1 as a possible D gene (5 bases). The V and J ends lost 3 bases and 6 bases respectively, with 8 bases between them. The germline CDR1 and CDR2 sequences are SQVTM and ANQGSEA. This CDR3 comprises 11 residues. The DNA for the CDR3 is TGCAGCGTTGAGTGGGGCAAGACCCAGTACTTC. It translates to CSVEWGKTQYF.

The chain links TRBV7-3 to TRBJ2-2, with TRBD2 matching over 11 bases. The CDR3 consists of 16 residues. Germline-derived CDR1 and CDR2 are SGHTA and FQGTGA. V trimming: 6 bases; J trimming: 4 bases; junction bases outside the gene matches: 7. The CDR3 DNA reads TGTGCCAGCAGATTCACCGGGACTAGCGGCACCGGGGAGCTGTTTTTT. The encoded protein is CASRFTGTSGTGELFF.

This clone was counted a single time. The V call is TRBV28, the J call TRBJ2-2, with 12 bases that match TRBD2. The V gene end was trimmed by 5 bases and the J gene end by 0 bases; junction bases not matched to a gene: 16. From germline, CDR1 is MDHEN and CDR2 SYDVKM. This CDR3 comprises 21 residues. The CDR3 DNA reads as TGTGCCAGCAGTCCCAATACGGGACTAGCGGGCGTAGGCGCGAACACCGGGGAGCTGTTTTTT. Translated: CASSPNTGLAGVGANTGELFF.

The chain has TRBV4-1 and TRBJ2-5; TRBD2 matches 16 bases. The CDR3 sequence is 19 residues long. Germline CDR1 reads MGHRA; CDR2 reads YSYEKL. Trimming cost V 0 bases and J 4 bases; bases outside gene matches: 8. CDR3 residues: CASSQDPGLAGGARETQYF. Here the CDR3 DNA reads TGCGCCAGCAGCCAAGACCCGGGACTAGCGGGAGGGGCTCGAGAGACCCAGTACTTC.

The CDR3 sequence: CASGQTLNEKLFF. CDR3 in DNA: TGTGCCAGCGGACAGACCTTAAATGAAAAACTGTTTTTT. This chain links TRBV6-1 with TRBJ1-4; D is perhaps TRBD1 (6 bases). The CDR3 has 13 residues. The germline gives CDR1 MNHNS, CDR2 SASEGT. V gave up 8 bases and J gave up 5 bases, with 12 bases separating them.

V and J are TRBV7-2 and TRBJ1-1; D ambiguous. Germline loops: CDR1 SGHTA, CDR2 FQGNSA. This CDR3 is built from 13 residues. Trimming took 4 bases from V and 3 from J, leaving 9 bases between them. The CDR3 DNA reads TGTGCCAGCAGCTCCTCACAAGACACTGAAGCTTTCTTT. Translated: CASSSSQDTEAFF.

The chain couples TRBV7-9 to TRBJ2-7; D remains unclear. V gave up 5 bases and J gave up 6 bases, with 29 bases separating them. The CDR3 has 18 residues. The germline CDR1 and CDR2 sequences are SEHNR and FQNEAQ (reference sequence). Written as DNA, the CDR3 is TGTGCCAGCAGCCCCCCCCAGGCGAGGTCGTGGCTATCTCCCGAGCAGTACTTC. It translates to CASSPPQARSWLSPEQYF. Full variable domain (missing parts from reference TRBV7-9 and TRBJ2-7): DTGVSQNPRHKITKRGQNVTFRCDPISEHNRLYWYRQTLGQGPEFLTYFQNEAQLEKSRLLSDRFSAERPKGSFSTLEIQRTEQGDSAMYLCASSPPQARSWLSPEQYFGPGTRLTVT.

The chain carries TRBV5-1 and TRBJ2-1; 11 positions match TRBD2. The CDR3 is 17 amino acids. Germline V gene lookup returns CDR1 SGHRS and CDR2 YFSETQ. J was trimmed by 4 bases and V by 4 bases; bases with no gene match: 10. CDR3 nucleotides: TGCGCCAGCAGCCCACCGGGACTAGCGGTGGGGTACAATGAGCAGTTCTTC. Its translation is CASSPPGLAVGYNEQFF. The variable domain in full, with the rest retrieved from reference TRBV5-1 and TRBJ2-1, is KAGVTQTPRYLIKTRGQQVTLSCSPISGHRSVSWYQQTPGQGLQFLFEYFSETQRNKGNFPGRFSGRQFSNSRSEMNVSTLELGDSALYLCASSPPGLAVGYNEQFFGPGTRLTVL.

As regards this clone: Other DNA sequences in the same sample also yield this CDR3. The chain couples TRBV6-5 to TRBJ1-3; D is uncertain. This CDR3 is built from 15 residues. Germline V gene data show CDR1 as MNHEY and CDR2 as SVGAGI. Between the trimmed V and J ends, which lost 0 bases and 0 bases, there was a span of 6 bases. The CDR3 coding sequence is TGTGCCAGCAGTTACTCGAAGGGCTCTGGAAACACCATATATTTT. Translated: CASSYSKGSGNTIYF.

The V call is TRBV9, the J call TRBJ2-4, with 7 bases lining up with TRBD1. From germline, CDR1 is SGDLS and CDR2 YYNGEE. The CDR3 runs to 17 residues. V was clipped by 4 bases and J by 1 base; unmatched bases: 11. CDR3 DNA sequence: TGTGCCAGCAGCCCCTTGACAGGGTTAGTGGCCAAAAACATTCAGTACTTC. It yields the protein CASSPLTGLVAKNIQYF.